These 3 T cell receptor beta chains originate from one sample sequenced in a study of healthy donors' naive CD4 and CD8 T cells. Starting from around 500 ng of total RNA, TCR libraries were made with linear amplification. MiXCR was run by TCRdb on the reads, yielding one entry per CDR3 protein. The table has approximately 200,000 distinct CDR3 sequences, around 70% seen once; the top ten hold less than 2.5%. Source material: naive CD4+ and CD8+ T cells sorted from blood, pooled from several donors. The source is a pool of human donors in good health; the sample pools cells from several healthy donors.

The chain combines TRBV29-1 with TRBJ2-3; D may be TRBD1 (6 bases). Germline V gives CDR1 SQVTM, CDR2 ANQGSEA. The CDR3 covers 12 residues. Trimming took off 7 bases at V and 3 bases at J, with 11 bases between the two ends. CDR3: CSETQGTDTQYF. The CDR3 nucleotides are TGCAGCGAGACACAGGGAACAGATACGCAGTATTTT.

The CDR3 sequence is CASSYVRTDQPQHF. In nucleotides, the CDR3 is TGTGCCAGCAGTTACGTCAGGACAGATCAGCCCCAGCATTTT. This chain joins TRBV6-2 or TRBV6-3 and TRBJ1-5, with D possibly being TRBD1 (6 bases). Between the trimmed V and J ends, which lost 2 bases and 5 bases, there was a span of 10 bases. CDR3 length: 14 residues. CDR1 and CDR2 (germline): MNHEY, SVGEGT.

The CDR3 loop reads CASSPDRADYGYTF. CDR3 in DNA: TGTGCCAGCAGCCCGGACAGGGCGGACTATGGCTACACCTTC. The rearrangement links TRBV11-2 to TRBJ1-2, with 8 bases lining up with TRBD1. The ends lost 5 bases at V and 3 bases at J; junction bases unmatched: 5. CDR1 and CDR2 (germline): SGHAT, FQNNGV. This CDR3 is built from 14 residues.